The sequence of this T cell receptor (beta chain) was determined in a study of T-cell reconstitution after alpha-beta-depleted transplantation in children. General study findings and limits: Reported findings indicate that, about two months after transplant, alpha-beta T cells came from several hundred expanded clones, which were derived from non-depleted graft cells. For some patients, TCRbeta diversity was high at day 60 because of recipient T cells and thymic progenitors that survived. T cells produced anew were the main source of T-cell counts and diversity one year after transplant.

About this clonotype: What it binds is unknown.

The CDR3 is made up of 16 amino acids. V lost 4 bases to trimming and J lost 8 bases; unmatched junction nucleotides: 7. Germline V gene data show CDR1 as SGHRS and CDR2 as YFSETQ. This sample's TCRbeta library carried unique molecular identifier barcodes. TCRdb fed the PCR reads into MiXCR, producing one record per CDR3 protein. The sample contains 98,000 or so distinct CDR3 sequences, 20% to 25% of which appear only once. The chain employs TRBV5-1 and TRBJ2-1, with 15 nucleotides matching TRBD2. The receptor's source is a boy between 2 and 10 years old with acute lymphoblastic leukemia, due to receive a stem cell transplant. The material sequenced was PBMCs, taken before TCRalphabeta/CD19-depleted stem cell transplant. This CDR3 reads CASSRRGLAGGDEQFF. Written as DNA, the CDR3 is TGCGCCAGCAGCCGCCGAGGACTAGCGGGAGGGGATGAGCAGTTCTTC. The whole variable domain, filled in from reference TRBV5-1 and TRBJ2-1, reads KAGVTQTPRYLIKTRGQQVTLSCSPISGHRSVSWYQQTPGQGLQFLFEYFSETQRNKGNFPGRFSGRQFSNSRSEMNVSTLELGDSALYLCASSRRGLAGGDEQFFGPGTRLTVL.